This is a list of T cell receptor beta chains from one sample in a study of blood T cell repertoires in COVID-19. Clones were sequenced by immunoSEQ multiplex PCR, and TCRdb holds only the in-frame ones, with some missing. The profile covers about 88,000 clones, with roughly 83% appearing a single time and around a quarter taken by the ten largest. Sequencing was performed on peripheral blood. The receptors derive from a human donor in a cohort sampled during active COVID-19. The CDR3 runs from the conserved cysteine through the conserved F or W. The D gene is left open where the match is weak. For some rows the clone size is stated as once, few or many, or as a class when expanded; others skip it.

V	J	D	size	CDR3	DNA
TRBV5-6	TRBJ2-4	TRBD1	-	CASSNDRGDIQYF	TGTGCCAGCAGCAACGACAGGGGTGACATTCAGTACTTC
TRBV19	TRBJ2-7	TRBD1	-	CASSSRTGGPYEQYF	TGTGCCAGTAGTTCTCGGACAGGGGGTCCCTACGAGCAGTACTTC
TRBV6-1	TRBJ2-7	-	-	CASSEAWGTSYEQYF	TGTGCCAGCAGTGAAGCTTGGGGCACAAGCTACGAGCAGTACTTC
TRBV5-6	TRBJ1-3	-	-	CASSLSGAGNTIYF	TGTGCCAGCAGCTTATCAGGGGCTGGAAACACCATATATTTT
TRBV30	TRBJ1-2	TRBD1	-	CAWSGSRGDGYTF	TGTGCCTGGAGTGGGAGCAGGGGGGATGGCTACACCTTC
TRBV30	TRBJ2-7	-	few	CAWSGSGVEQYF	TGTGCCTGGAGTGGCTCAGGGGTCGAGCAGTACTTC
TRBV4-1	TRBJ2-1	-	-	CASSQVGGNEQFF	TGCGCCAGCAGCCAAGTAGGGGGCAATGAGCAGTTCTTC
TRBV11-2	TRBJ1-2	TRBD1	-	CASSPTGLGYGYTF	TGTGCCAGCAGCCCGACAGGGCTCGGATATGGCTACACCTTC
TRBV30	TRBJ2-7	-	-	CAWSPGTYEQYF	TGTGCCTGGAGTCCAGGTACCTACGAGCAGTACTTC
TRBV11-2	TRBJ2-5	TRBD2	-	CASSPGGEETQYF	TGTGCCAGCAGCCCCGGGGGGGAAGAGACCCAGTACTTC
TRBV6-5	TRBJ1-4	-	-	CASRNSPGEEKLFF	TGTGCCAGCAGAAACAGCCCCGGCGAGGAAAAACTGTTTTTT
TRBV6-2/TRBV6-3	TRBJ1-2	TRBD1	-	CASSSQPGQGFYGYTF	TGTGCCAGCAGTTCTCAGCCGGGACAGGGGTTCTATGGCTACACCTTC
TRBV28	TRBJ2-4	TRBD1	-	CARGRQGAGFVGKNIQYF	TGTGCCAGGGGGAGACAGGGGGCCGGTTTTGTAGGCAAAAACATTCAGTACTTC
TRBV29-1	TRBJ2-3	TRBD2	once	CSATGTSGDTDTQYF	TGCAGCGCGACCGGGACTAGCGGGGACACAGATACGCAGTATTTT
TRBV6-5	TRBJ1-2	-	-	CASSYSMTANYGYTF	TGTGCCAGCAGTTACTCTATGACAGCTAACTATGGCTACACCTTC
TRBV7-2	TRBJ1-2	-	-	CASSLAREGYGYTF	TGTGCCAGCAGCTTAGCCAGGGAAGGCTATGGCTACACCTTC
TRBV6-5	TRBJ2-7	TRBD2	-	CASSYSAGGAYEQYF	TGTGCCAGCAGTTACTCCGCGGGAGGCGCCTACGAGCAGTACTTC
TRBV4-1	TRBJ1-1	-	-	CASSPSAGGPDTEAFF	TGCGCCAGCAGCCCCTCCGCAGGTGGTCCGGACACTGAAGCTTTCTTT
TRBV18	TRBJ2-7	-	once	CASSPPVRYEQYF	TGTGCCAGCTCACCACCTGTCCGCTACGAGCAGTACTTC
TRBV19	TRBJ2-1	TRBD2	-	CASSVWTSGFGNEQFF	TGTGCCAGTAGTGTGTGGACTAGCGGGTTCGGAAATGAGCAGTTCTTC
TRBV19	TRBJ2-5	-	-	CASSEGFETQYF	TGTGCCAGTAGTGAGGGTTTTGAGACCCAGTACTTC
TRBV27	TRBJ1-5	-	few	CASSLGQNGQPQHF	TGTGCCAGCAGCCTCGGACAGAATGGTCAGCCCCAGCATTTT
TRBV2	TRBJ2-6	-	-	CASSAWSSGAGANVLTF	TGTGCCAGCAGTGCTTGGTCTTCCGGGGCTGGGGCCAACGTCCTGACTTTC
TRBV18	TRBJ1-2	TRBD1	-	CASSPRDRADYGYTF	TGTGCCAGCTCACCCAGGGACAGGGCCGACTATGGCTACACCTTC
TRBV12-3/TRBV12-4	TRBJ1-2	-	-	CASSSRRTYGYTF	TGTGCCAGCAGTTCCAGACGGACTTATGGCTACACCTTC
TRBV3-1/TRBV3-2	TRBJ2-7	-	few	CASSHWQVGGIVRAEQYF	TGTGCCAGCAGCCACTGGCAGGTAGGCGGGATCGTCAGGGCCGAGCAGTACTTC
TRBV7-8	TRBJ2-1	-	-	CASSPCCKGVYNEQFF	TGTGCCAGCAGCCCATGCTGCAAAGGGGTCTACAATGAGCAGTTCTTC
TRBV2	TRBJ1-3	-	-	CASSTGTSGNTIYF	TGTGCCAGCAGCACGGGAACCTCTGGAAACACCATATATTTT
TRBV13	TRBJ1-2	-	-	CASSLGLPGPAYGYTF	TGTGCCAGCAGCTTAGGCCTACCAGGTCCCGCGTATGGCTACACCTTC
TRBV11-3	TRBJ2-3	TRBD1	once	CASSFRAGTGVRDTQYF	TGTGCCAGCAGCTTTCGGGCCGGGACAGGGGTTCGCGATACGCAGTATTTT
TRBV7-2	TRBJ2-3	-	-	CASTLGGFTDTQYF	TGTGCCAGCACCTTGGGGGGATTCACAGATACGCAGTATTTT
TRBV6-6	TRBJ2-3	TRBD2	-	CASSYTSGATTDTQYF	TGTGCCAGCAGTTACACTAGCGGGGCTACCACAGATACGCAGTATTTT
TRBV30	TRBJ2-4	TRBD2	-	CAGTHVGGGTLAKNIQYF	TGTGCCGGAACTCACGTGGGCGGGGGGACTTTAGCCAAAAACATTCAGTACTTC
TRBV7-9	TRBJ2-1	-	-	CASSFGGSNEQFF	TGTGCCAGCAGCTTTGGCGGTAGCAATGAGCAGTTCTTC
TRBV6-2/TRBV6-3	TRBJ2-2	-	few	CASSSADAGELFF	TGTGCCAGCAGCTCCGCGGATGCCGGGGAGCTGTTTTTT
TRBV27	TRBJ2-7	-	-	CASSFGDQPYEQYF	TGTGCCAGCAGTTTCGGGGATCAGCCCTACGAGCAGTACTTC
TRBV11-2	TRBJ2-7	-	once	CASSLARVREQYF	TGTGCCAGCAGCTTAGCTCGAGTTCGGGAGCAGTACTTC
TRBV5-4	TRBJ2-1	TRBD1	-	CASSRGGRRDEQFF	TGTGCCAGCAGCCGAGGGGGCAGACGGGATGAGCAGTTCTTC
TRBV11-2	TRBJ1-1	TRBD1	-	CASSARPGQGNPEAFF	TGTGCCAGCAGCGCCAGACCGGGACAGGGAAACCCTGAAGCTTTCTTT
TRBV7-9	TRBJ2-7	-	-	CASSFPVDSDPYEQYF	TGTGCCAGCAGCTTTCCGGTGGACTCAGACCCCTACGAGCAGTACTTC
TRBV6-5	TRBJ2-1	-	many	CASRQGSYNEQFF	TGTGCCAGCAGACAGGGATCATACAATGAGCAGTTCTTC